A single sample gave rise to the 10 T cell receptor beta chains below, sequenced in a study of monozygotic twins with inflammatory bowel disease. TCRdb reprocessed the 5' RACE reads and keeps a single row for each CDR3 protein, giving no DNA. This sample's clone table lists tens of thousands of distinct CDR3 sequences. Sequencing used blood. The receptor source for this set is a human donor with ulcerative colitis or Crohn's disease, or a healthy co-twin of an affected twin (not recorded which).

The CDR3 loop is CSARMTSGGARYTDTQYF. This chain joins TRBV20-1 and TRBJ2-3; TCRdb gives TRBD1 as the D gene, but with no DNA this cannot be confirmed. Germline-derived CDR1 and CDR2 are DFQATT and SNEGSKA (reference sequence). The length of the CDR3 is 18 residues.

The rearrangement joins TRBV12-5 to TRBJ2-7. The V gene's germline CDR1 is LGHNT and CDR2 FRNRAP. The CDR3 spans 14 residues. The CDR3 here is CASGFGDWTYEQYF.

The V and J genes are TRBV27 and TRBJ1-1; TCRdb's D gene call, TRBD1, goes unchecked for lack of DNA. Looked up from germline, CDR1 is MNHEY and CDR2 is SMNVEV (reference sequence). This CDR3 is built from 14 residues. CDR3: CASSPQGANTEAFF.

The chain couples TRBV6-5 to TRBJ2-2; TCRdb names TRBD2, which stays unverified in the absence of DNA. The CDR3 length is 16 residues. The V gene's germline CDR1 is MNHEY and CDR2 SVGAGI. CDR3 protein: CASSYGAGGLTGELFF.

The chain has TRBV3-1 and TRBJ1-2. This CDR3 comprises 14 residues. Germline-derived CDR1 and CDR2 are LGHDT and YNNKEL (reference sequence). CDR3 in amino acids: CASSPGGTNYGYTF.

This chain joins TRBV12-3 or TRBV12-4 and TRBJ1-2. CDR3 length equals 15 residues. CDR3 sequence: CASSLHVGSVYGYTF.

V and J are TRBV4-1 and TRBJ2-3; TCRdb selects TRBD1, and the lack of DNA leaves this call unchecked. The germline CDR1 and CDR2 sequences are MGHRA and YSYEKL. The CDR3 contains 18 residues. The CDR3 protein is CASSQGVRRGASTDTQYF.

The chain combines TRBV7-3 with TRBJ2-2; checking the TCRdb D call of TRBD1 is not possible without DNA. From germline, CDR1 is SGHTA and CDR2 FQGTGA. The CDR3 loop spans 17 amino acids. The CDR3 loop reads CASSLYSTGTNTGELFF.

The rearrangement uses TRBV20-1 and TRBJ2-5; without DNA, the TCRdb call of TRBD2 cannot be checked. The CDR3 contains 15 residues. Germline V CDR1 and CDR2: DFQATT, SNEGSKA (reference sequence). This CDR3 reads CSARRGTSGAETQYF.

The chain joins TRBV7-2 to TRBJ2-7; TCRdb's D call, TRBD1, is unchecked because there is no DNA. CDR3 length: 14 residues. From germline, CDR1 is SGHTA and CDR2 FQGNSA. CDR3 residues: CASSLDRPPSEQYF.